This TCR beta chain appears in the sequencing data of a study of blood T cell repertoires in COVID-19. At the level of the study: Specimens from acute and convalescent COVID-19 originated in the United States, Italy and Spain. PBMCs, B-cell-depleted T cells, or T cells were the source of the cDNA or gDNA that made up the material.

Original methodology: Amplification with reference gene primers provided the estimates of nucleated cell counts. Some clones are missing from TCRdb's copy, which holds only in-frame ones; the method was immunoSEQ multiplex PCR. Clone size and V and J calls were adopted from that table, with D and trimming inferred from the DNA. This table has about 140,000 clones, about 87% appearing once. The Seattle site enrolled patients during active infection and followed them longitudinally. V lost 0 bases and J 5 bases, leaving 7 bases between the germline ends. Germline CDR1 reads LGHDT; CDR2 reads YNNKEL (reference sequence). CDR3 length: 13 residues.

Sequencing was performed on peripheral blood. This chain joins TRBV3-1 (or the pseudogene TRBV3-2) and TRBJ1-2; no clear D. This TCR was sampled from a human donor with COVID-19, enrolled during active disease. The donor label of this sample is uncertain. As DNA, the CDR3 is TGTGCCAGCAGCCAAGATTCCACTTATGGCTACACCTTC. Translating it yields CASSQDSTYGYTF.